This T cell receptor (beta chain) was recorded in a study of Ad26.COV2.S vaccination and SARS-CoV-2 variants. Study-wide results and caveats: The breadth of spike-specific CD8+ and CD4+ T cell responses after vaccination was reportedly substantial.

Stated treatment: around 19 received Ad26.COV2.S at low or high dose, single or two shots; about 5 received placebo; per-sample allocation not given. On day 63 after the first injection, vaccine and placebo recipients gave samples. The ends were cut back, 3 bases at V and 0 bases at J, with 9 bases in the middle. Per germline, CDR1 KGHSH and CDR2 LQKENI. The CDR3 sequence is 15 residues long. The data were produced by immunoSEQ multiplex PCR, yet TCRdb's version contains in-frame clones alone and is incomplete. The table has more than 400,000 clones, 92% seen once. This clone has just one count. As yet, its antigen is unknown.

The specimen comprised peripheral blood, sampled in a trial of Ad26.COV2.S vaccine versus placebo. This clonotype was obtained from a person aged 18-60 years who received the Ad26.COV2.S COVID-19 vaccine or a placebo. The chain links TRBV18 to TRBJ2-1, with D possibly called TRBD1 or TRBD2 (6 bases each). Here the CDR3 reads CASSPEGGSYNEQFF. CDR3 nucleotide sequence: TGTGCCAGCTCACCCGAGGGGGGCTCCTACAATGAGCAGTTCTTC. The variable domain in full, completed from reference TRBV18 and TRBJ2-1, reads NAGVMQNPRHLVRRRGQEARLRCSPMKGHSHVYWYRQLPEEGLKFMVYLQKENIIDESGMPKERFSAEFPKEGPSILRIQQVVRGDSAAYFCASSPEGGSYNEQFFGPGTRLTVL.